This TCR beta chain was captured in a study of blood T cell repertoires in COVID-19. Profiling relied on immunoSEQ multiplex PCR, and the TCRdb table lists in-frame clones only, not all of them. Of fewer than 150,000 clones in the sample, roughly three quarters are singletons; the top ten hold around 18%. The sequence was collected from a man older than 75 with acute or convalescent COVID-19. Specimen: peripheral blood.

As DNA, the CDR3 is TGCGCCGAGAATGACAGGGTAAAGATTGATGAGCAGTTCTTC. Amino acid sequence: CAENDRVKIDEQFF. This rearrangement joins TRBV4-3 to TRBJ2-1, with 7 nucleotides matching TRBD1. The V gene's germline CDR1 is LGHNA and CDR2 YSLEER. The trim removed 11 bases at V and 8 bases at J, leaving 15 bases unmatched. The length of the CDR3 is 14 residues.